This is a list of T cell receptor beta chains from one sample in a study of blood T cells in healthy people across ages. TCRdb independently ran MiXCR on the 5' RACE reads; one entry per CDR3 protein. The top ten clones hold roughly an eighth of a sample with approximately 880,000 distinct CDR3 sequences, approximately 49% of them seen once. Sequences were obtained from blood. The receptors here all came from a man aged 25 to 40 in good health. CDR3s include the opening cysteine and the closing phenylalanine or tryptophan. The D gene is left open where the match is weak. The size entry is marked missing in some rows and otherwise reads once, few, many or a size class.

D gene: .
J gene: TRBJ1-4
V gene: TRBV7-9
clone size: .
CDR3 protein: CASSLAGGREKLFF
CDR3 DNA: TGTGCCAGCAGCTTAGCGGGTGGTAGAGAAAAACTGTTTTTT

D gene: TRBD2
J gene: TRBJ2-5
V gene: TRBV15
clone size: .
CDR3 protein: CATSRDSGGPYQETQYF
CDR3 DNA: TGTGCCACCAGCAGAGATAGCGGGGGGCCGTACCAAGAGACCCAGTACTTC

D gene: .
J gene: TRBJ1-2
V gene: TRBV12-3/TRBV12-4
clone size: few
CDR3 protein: CASSLYRLDYGYTF
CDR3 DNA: TGTGCCAGCAGTTTATACAGGTTGGACTATGGCTACACCTTC

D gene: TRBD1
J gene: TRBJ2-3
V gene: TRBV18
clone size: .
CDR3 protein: CASSPRTGSSTDTQYF
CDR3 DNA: TGTGCCAGCTCACCACGGACAGGATCGAGCACAGATACGCAGTATTTT

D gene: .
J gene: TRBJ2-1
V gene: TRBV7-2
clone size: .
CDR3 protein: CASSLAGRDVDEQFF
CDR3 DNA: TGTGCCAGCAGCTTAGCGGGACGGGATGTCGATGAGCAGTTCTTC

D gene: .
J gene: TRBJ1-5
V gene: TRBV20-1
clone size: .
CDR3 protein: CSARDRVRPDDQPQHF
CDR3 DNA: TGCAGTGCTAGAGATAGGGTCCGCCCAGACGATCAGCCCCAGCATTTT

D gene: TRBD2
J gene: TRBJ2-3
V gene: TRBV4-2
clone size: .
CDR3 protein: CASSQDYRGGTDTQYF
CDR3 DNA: TGTGCCAGCAGCCAAGATTATCGGGGGGGGACAGATACGCAGTATTTT

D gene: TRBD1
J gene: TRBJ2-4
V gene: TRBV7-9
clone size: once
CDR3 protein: CASSDGAGGGGNIQYF
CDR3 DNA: TGTGCCAGCAGCGATGGGGCAGGGGGCGGAGGAAACATTCAGTACTTC

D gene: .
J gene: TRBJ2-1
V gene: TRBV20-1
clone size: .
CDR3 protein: CSAKGEGAPLYNEQFF
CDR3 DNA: TGCAGTGCTAAGGGGGAGGGGGCCCCCCTCTACAATGAGCAGTTCTTC

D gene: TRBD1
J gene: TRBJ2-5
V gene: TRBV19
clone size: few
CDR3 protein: CASSIDPDRGETQYF
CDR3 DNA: TGTGCCAGTAGTATAGATCCGGACAGGGGTGAGACCCAGTACTTC

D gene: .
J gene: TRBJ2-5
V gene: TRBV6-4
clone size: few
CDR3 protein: CASPFPLWETQYF
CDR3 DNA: TGTGCCAGCCCTTTCCCCCTGTGGGAGACCCAGTACTTC

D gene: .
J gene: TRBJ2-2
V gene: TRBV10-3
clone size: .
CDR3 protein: CAIAPEITTGELFF
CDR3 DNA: TGTGCCATCGCGCCGGAGATAACCACCGGGGAGCTGTTTTTT

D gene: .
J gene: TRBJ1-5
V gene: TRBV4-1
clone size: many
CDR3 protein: CASSQDGVSNQPQHF
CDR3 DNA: TGCGCCAGCAGCCAAGATGGGGTGAGCAATCAGCCCCAGCATTTT

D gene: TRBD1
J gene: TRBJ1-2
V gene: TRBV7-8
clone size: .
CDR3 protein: CASSLVGTVHGYTF
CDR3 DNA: TGTGCCAGCAGCTTAGTGGGGACAGTTCATGGCTACACCTTC

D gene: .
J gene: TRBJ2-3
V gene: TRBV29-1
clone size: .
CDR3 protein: CSVDQVGTDTQYF
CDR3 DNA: TGCAGCGTTGATCAGGTCGGCACAGATACGCAGTATTTT

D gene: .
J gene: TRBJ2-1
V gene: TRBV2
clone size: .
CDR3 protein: CASRYDSNEQFF
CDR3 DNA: TGTGCCAGCAGATACGACAGCAATGAGCAGTTCTTC

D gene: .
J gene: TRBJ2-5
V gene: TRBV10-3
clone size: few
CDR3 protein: CAISDQGPTEETQYF
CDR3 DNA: TGTGCCATCAGTGACCAGGGCCCGACAGAAGAGACCCAGTACTTC

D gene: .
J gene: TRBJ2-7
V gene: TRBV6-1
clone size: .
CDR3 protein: CASSERVTRTYEQYF
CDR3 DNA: TGTGCCAGCAGTGAAAGGGTGACCCGCACCTACGAGCAGTACTTC

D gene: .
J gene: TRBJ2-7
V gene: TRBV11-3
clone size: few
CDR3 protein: CASSLDMGPTHEQYF
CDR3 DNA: TGTGCCAGCAGCTTAGATATGGGCCCGACCCACGAGCAGTACTTC

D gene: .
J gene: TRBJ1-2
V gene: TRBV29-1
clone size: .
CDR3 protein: CSVGVGLYGYTF
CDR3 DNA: TGCAGCGTGGGGGTGGGGCTCTATGGCTACACCTTC

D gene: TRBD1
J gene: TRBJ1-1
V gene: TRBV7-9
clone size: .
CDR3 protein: CASSSSGGGNTEAFF
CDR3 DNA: TGTGCCAGCAGCTCCTCAGGGGGCGGGAACACTGAAGCTTTCTTT

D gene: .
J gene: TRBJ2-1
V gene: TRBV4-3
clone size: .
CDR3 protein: CASSQDMAGRGEQFF
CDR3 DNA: TGCGCCAGCAGCCAAGATATGGCGGGGCGGGGTGAGCAGTTCTTC

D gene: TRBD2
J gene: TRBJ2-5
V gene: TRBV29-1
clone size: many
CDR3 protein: CSFLGLAGAEETQYF
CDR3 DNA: TGCAGCTTCCTGGGACTAGCGGGGGCTGAGGAGACCCAGTACTTC

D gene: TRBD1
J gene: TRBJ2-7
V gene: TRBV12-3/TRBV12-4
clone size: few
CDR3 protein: CASKGGGEQYF
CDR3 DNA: TGTGCCAGCAAAGGGGGCGGCGAGCAGTACTTC

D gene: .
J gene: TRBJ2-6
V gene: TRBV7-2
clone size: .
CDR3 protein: CASSLEVGGANVLTF
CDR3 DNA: TGTGCCAGCAGCTTAGAAGTTGGTGGGGCCAACGTCCTGACTTTC

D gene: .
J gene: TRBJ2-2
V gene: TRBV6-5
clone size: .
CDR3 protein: CASSDPRNGLAGELFF
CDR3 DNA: TGTGCCAGCAGCGACCCTCGGAATGGGTTGGCCGGGGAGCTGTTTTTT

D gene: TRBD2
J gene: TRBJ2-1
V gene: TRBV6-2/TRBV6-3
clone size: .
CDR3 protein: CASSYQRAGVKDGQFF
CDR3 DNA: TGTGCCAGCAGTTACCAGCGAGCGGGAGTAAAGGATGGGCAGTTCTTC

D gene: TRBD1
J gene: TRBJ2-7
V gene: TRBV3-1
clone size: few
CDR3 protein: CASSHSTGLGEQYF
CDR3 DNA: TGTGCCAGCAGCCATTCGACAGGGCTGGGCGAGCAGTACTTC

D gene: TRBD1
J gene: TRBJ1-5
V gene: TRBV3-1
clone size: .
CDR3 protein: CASSPSRGMNQPQHF
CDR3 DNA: TGTGCCAGCAGCCCCTCCAGGGGGATGAATCAGCCCCAGCATTTT

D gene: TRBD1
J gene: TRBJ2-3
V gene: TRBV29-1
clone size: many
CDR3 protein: CSVEGTTGTGFKADTQYF
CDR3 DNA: TGCAGCGTTGAAGGCACTACCGGGACAGGCTTTAAAGCAGATACGCAGTATTTT

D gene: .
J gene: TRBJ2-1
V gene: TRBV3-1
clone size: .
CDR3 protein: CASSQASVGNNEQFF
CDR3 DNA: TGTGCCAGCAGCCAAGCAAGCGTAGGCAACAATGAGCAGTTCTTC

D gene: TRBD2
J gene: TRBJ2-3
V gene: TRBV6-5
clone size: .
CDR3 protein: CASSRTSGGYDTQYF
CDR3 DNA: TGTGCCAGCAGCAGGACTAGCGGGGGGTACGATACGCAGTATTTT

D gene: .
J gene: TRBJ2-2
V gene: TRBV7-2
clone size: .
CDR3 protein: CASSRLALGRTGELFF
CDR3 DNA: TGTGCCAGCAGCCGTCTAGCCCTGGGGAGAACCGGGGAGCTGTTTTTT

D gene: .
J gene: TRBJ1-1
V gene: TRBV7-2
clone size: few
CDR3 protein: CASSTNWEAFF
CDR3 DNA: TGTGCCAGCAGCACAAACTGGGAAGCTTTCTTT

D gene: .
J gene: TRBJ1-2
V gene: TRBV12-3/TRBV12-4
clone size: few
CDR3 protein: CASSLPRQPFGYTF
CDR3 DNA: TGTGCCAGCAGTTTACCGAGACAGCCTTTTGGCTACACCTTC

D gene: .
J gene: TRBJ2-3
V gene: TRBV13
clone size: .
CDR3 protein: CASSASRGTDTQYF
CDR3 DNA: TGTGCCAGCAGCGCAAGTAGGGGCACAGATACGCAGTATTTT

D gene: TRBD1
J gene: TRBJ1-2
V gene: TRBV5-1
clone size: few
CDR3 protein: CASSLTGDGNYGYTF
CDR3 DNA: TGCGCCAGCAGCTTGACAGGGGATGGAAACTATGGCTACACCTTC

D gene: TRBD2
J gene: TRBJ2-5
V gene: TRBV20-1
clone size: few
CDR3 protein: CSARRASGQETQYF
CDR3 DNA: TGCAGTGCTAGAAGAGCTAGCGGCCAAGAGACCCAGTACTTC

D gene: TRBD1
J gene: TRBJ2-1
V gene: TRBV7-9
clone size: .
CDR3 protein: CASSLATTGQRYNQFF
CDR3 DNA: TGTGCCAGCAGCTTAGCAACGACAGGGCAACGATACAATCAGTTCTTC

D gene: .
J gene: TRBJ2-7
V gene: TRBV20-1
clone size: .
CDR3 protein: CSATREQYF
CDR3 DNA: TGCAGTGCGACGAGGGAGCAGTACTTC

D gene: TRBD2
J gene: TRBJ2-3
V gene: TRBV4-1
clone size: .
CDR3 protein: CASSQGRLAGERTDTQYF
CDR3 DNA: TGCGCCAGCAGTCAAGGTCGTTTAGCGGGGGAGCGCACAGATACGCAGTATTTT

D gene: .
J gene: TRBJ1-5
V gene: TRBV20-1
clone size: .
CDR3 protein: CSARVTRNQPQHF
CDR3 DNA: TGCAGTGCTAGAGTCACCCGCAATCAGCCCCAGCATTTT

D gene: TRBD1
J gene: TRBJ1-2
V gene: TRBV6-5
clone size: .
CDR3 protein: CASRVQGVGGYTF
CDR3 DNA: TGTGCCAGCAGGGTACAGGGGGTTGGCGGCTACACCTTC

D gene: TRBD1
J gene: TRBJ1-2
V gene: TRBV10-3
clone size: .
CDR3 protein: CAISSGQSYGYTF
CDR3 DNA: TGTGCCATCAGTTCGGGACAGAGTTATGGCTACACCTTC

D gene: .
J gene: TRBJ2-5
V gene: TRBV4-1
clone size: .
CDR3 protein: CASSQVGQGQETQYF
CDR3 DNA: TGCGCCAGCAGCCAAGTCGGTCAAGGGCAAGAGACCCAGTACTTC

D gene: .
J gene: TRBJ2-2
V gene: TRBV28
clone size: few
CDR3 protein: CASSPPTATGELFF
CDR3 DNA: TGTGCCAGCAGCCCCCCGACAGCTACCGGGGAGCTGTTTTTT

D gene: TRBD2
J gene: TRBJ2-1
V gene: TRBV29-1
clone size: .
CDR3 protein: CSVVRAGGSYNEQFF
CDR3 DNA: TGCAGCGTTGTACGAGCGGGAGGATCCTACAATGAGCAGTTCTTC

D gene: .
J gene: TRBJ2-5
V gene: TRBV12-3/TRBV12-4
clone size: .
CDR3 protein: CASSWIEETQYF
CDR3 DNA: TGTGCCAGCAGTTGGATCGAAGAGACCCAGTACTTC

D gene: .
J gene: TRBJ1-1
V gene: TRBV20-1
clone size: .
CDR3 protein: CSAREGRVNTEAFF
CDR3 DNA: TGCAGTGCTAGAGAAGGCAGGGTGAACACTGAAGCTTTCTTT

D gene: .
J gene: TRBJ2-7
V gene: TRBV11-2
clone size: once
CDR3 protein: CASSFKTVPGGQYF
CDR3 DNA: TGTGCCAGCAGCTTTAAGACAGTACCTGGAGGGCAGTACTTC

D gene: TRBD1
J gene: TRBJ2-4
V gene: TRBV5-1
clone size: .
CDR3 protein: CASTNADRGSANIQYF
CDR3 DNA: TGCGCCAGCACCAACGCCGACAGGGGGTCTGCAAACATTCAGTACTTC

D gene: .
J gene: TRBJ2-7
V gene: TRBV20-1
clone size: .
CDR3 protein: CSAVGVEGGWYEQYF
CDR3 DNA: TGCAGTGCGGTCGGAGTAGAGGGGGGTTGGTACGAGCAGTACTTC

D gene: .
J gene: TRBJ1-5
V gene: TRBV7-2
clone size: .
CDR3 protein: CASSLVGAGGGQPQHF
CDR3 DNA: TGTGCCAGCAGCTTAGTGGGGGCTGGGGGAGGGCAGCCCCAGCATTTT

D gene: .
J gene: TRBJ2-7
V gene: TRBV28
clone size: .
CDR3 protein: CASSLPGSSYNEQYF
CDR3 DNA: TGTGCCAGCAGTTTGCCGGGGAGCTCCTACAATGAGCAGTACTTC

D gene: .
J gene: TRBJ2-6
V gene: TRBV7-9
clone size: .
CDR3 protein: CASSPGQLTFSGANVLTF
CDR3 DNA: TGTGCCAGCAGCCCTGGACAGTTAACCTTCTCTGGGGCCAACGTCCTGACTTTC

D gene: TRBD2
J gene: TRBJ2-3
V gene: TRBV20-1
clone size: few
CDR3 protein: CSAREETGRGDTQYF
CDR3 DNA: TGCAGTGCTAGAGAGGAAACGGGGAGGGGAGATACGCAGTATTTT

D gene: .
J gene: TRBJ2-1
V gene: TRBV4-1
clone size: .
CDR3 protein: CASSQDPRGDYNEQFF
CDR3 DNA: TGCGCCAGCAGCCAAGATCCCAGGGGGGACTACAATGAGCAGTTCTTC

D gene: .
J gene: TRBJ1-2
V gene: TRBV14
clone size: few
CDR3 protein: CASSQDRGRGYGYTF
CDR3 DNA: TGTGCCAGCAGCCAAGATCGGGGTAGGGGATATGGCTACACCTTC

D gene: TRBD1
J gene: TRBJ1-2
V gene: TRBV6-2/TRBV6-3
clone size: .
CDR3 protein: CASSYNRDSPNYGYTF
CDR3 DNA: TGTGCCAGCAGTTATAACCGGGACAGCCCTAACTATGGCTACACCTTC